Following are 10 T cell receptor beta chains from one sample sequenced in a study of cytomegalovirus exposure and HLA in healthy donors. Researchers ran the PCR with 60 Vbeta and 13 Jbeta primers. Profiling relied on immunoSEQ multiplex PCR, and the TCRdb table lists in-frame clones only, not all of them. Its table records some 70,000 clones. What was sequenced was PBMCs. The origin of the receptors is a female donor in good health and CMV-seropositive.

The chain carries TRBV5-6 and TRBJ1-3, with 9 bases lining up with TRBD1. Germline CDR1 is SGHDT and CDR2 is YYEEEE. Trimming removed 4 bases from V and 3 bases from J; junction bases left unmatched: 8. The CDR3 is made up of 16 amino acids. The CDR3 DNA reads TGTGCCAGCAGCAACCCGACAGGGGGGTATGGAAACACCATATATTTT. Amino acid sequence: CASSNPTGGYGNTIYF.

The J gene is TRBJ1-1, the V gene TRBV7-9, with D perhaps matching TRBD1 (6 bases). Trimming shortened V by 6 bases and J by 1 base, and 15 bases separated the two germline ends. This CDR3 comprises 15 residues. The germline gives CDR1 SEHNR, CDR2 FQNEAQ (reference sequence). The CDR3 bases are TGTGCCAGCAGTTTTGGACAGTCGAAGAACACTGAAGCTTTCTTT. Translated, it gives CASSFGQSKNTEAFF.

This chain joins TRBV18 and TRBJ1-6, with 7 bases aligning to TRBD1. The CDR3 is 15 amino acids. Germline V gives CDR1 KGHSH, CDR2 LQKENI. The J segment lost 8 bases and the V segment lost 3 bases, leaving 7 bases of the junction unmatched. CDR3 sequence: CASSPGQVVDSPLHF. For the CDR3, the DNA is TGTGCCAGCTCACCCGGACAGGTGGTAGATTCACCCCTCCACTTT.

The V and J genes are TRBV9 and TRBJ1-1; 9 nucleotides align to TRBD1. V was pared by 2 bases and J by 4 bases, with 6 bases of the junction left unmatched. Looked up from germline, CDR1 is SGDLS and CDR2 is YYNGEE. This CDR3 spans 15 amino acids. For the CDR3, the DNA is TGTGCCAGCAGCGTGTCCTGGGGACAGGGCACTGAAGCTTTCTTT. It codes for CASSVSWGQGTEAFF.

The chain uses TRBV28 and TRBJ1-2, with D unclear. CDR1 is MDHEN and CDR2 is SYDVKM in the germline V gene. V was trimmed by 7 bases and J by 4 bases, leaving 13 bases between them. The CDR3 consists of 13 residues. As DNA, the CDR3 is TGTGCCAGCACGGACGTGGGAGGCTATGGCTACACCTTC. It codes for CASTDVGGYGYTF.

J is TRBJ2-7 and V is TRBV28, with TRBD2 matching 14 bases. Germline loops: CDR1 MDHEN, CDR2 SYDVKM. The CDR3 is 16 amino acids. The V gene end was trimmed by 6 bases and the J gene end by 1 base; junction bases not matched to a gene: 5. The CDR3 sequence: CASSPGLAGVSYEQYF. DNA of the CDR3: TGTGCCAGCAGCCCGGGACTAGCGGGAGTATCCTACGAGCAGTACTTC.

The chain joins TRBV4-3 to TRBJ2-1; 7 bases fit TRBD2. Trimming removed 4 bases from V and 14 bases from J; junction bases left unmatched: 20. CDR1 LGHNA and CDR2 YSLEER come from the germline V gene. This CDR3 comprises 16 residues. The CDR3 here is CASSPTPSGNPLEKFF. The CDR3 coding sequence is TGCGCCAGCAGCCCCACCCCCAGCGGGAACCCCCTCGAGAAGTTCTTC.

The gene calls are TRBV5-1 and TRBJ1-5; D remains ambiguous. The length of the CDR3 is 14 residues. Trimming pared 0 bases from V and 7 bases from J, leaving 11 bases between. CDR1 and CDR2 (germline): SGHRS, YFSETQ. CDR3 nucleotides: TGCGCCAGCAGCTTGGATGGAGGCAGACAGCCCCAGCATTTT. Translating it yields CASSLDGGRQPQHF.

The chain couples TRBV29-1 to TRBJ2-7; 8 bases agree with TRBD2. Germline values: CDR1 SQVTM, CDR2 ANQGSEA. V shed 5 bases and J 4 bases; nucleotides not matched to a gene: 7. CDR3 length: 13 amino acids. The CDR3 loop reads CSVWTGGRYEQYF. CDR3 in DNA: TGCAGCGTTTGGACGGGAGGGAGATACGAGCAGTACTTC.

J is TRBJ2-2 and V is TRBV6-5; D might be TRBD2 (6 bases). Trimming pared 10 bases from V and 4 bases from J, leaving 19 bases between. This CDR3 has 15 amino acids. CDR1 MNHEY and CDR2 SVGAGI come from the germline V gene. CDR3 amino acids: CATGGRSYSTGELFF. The CDR3 DNA sequence: TGTGCCACCGGGGGTAGAAGCTACAGCACCGGGGAGCTGTTTTTT.